This TCR beta chain is from a study of regulatory T cells in long-lasting Graves disease. V was clipped by 3 bases and J by 8 bases; unmatched bases: 8. The CDR3 is 16 amino acids. The germline V gene has CDR1 MNHEY and CDR2 SMNVEV (reference sequence). Time point described: newly diagnosed GD, antithyroid drugs for less than 3 months. PBMC-extracted RNA yielded the TCR library. This clonotype was found once. To make TCR beta libraries, researchers used iRepertoire HTBI primers and Arm-PCR of CDR3 regions. Per the study methods: Looking across samples, the authors found some 60 TRBV and some 13 TRBJ segments. TCRdb fed the multiplex PCR reads into MiXCR, producing one record per CDR3 protein. In this record, the V and J calls reflect TCRdb's handling and not the investigators' own analysis. This table holds 540,000 or so distinct CDR3 sequences, around an eighth found once. These data were also filed under a second study, of T cells in Graves' hyperthyroidism and ophthalmopathy.

This sequence joins TRBV27 and TRBJ2-2; 11 nucleotides line up with TRBD2. The source was peripheral blood mononuclear cells (PBMCs), collected at new diagnosis, from a patient treated with antithyroid drugs. The receptor's source is a man aged 25-40 years with Graves disease. DNA of the CDR3: TGTGCCAGCAGTTTCCTAGCGGGAGGTGTTTCGGGGGAGCTGTTTTTT. Protein sequence: CASSFLAGGVSGELFF.